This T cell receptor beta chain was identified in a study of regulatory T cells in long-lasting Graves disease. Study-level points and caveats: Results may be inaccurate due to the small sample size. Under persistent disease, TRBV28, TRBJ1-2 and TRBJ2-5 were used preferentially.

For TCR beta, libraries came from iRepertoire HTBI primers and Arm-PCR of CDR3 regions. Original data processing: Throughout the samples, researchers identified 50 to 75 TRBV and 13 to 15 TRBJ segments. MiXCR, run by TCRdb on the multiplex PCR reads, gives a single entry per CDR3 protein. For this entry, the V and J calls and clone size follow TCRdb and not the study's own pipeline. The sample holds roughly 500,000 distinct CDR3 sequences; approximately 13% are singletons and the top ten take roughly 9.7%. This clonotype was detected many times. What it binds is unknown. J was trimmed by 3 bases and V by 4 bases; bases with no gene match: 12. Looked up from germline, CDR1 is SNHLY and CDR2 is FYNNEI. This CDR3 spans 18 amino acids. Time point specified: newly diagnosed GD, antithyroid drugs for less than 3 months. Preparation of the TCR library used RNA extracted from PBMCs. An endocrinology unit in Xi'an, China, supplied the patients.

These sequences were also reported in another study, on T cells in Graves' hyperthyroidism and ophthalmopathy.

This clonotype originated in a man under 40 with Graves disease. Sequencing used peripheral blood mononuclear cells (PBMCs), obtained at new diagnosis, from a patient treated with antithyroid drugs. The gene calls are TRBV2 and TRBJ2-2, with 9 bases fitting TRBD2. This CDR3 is CASSGKVRLAVHTGELFF. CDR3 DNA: TGTGCCAGCAGTGGGAAGGTCCGACTAGCGGTACACACCGGGGAGCTGTTTTTT.